The clone carrying this T cell receptor beta chain was picked up many times. The sample comes from a study of T cells in Graves' hyperthyroidism and ophthalmopathy. RNA transcripts gave rise to amplified TCR beta CDR3 regions. HTBI primers were employed in a first-round RT-PCR of the TCR CDR3. TCRdb re-analysed the multiplex PCR reads in MiXCR, keeping a single row per CDR3 protein. The repertoire holds fewer than 600,000 distinct CDR3 sequences, with around 13% as singletons. This CDR3 is 14 amino acids long. The J segment lost 8 bases and the V segment lost 5 bases, leaving 3 bases of the junction unmatched.

The TCR sequence derives from a woman aged 40 to 55 with Graves' hyperthyroidism. This chain connects TRBV12-3 or TRBV12-4 to TRBJ1-6; 10 bases line up with TRBD1. Sequencing used blood. CDR3: CASSPGTGDSPLHF. In DNA form, the CDR3 reads TGTGCCAGCAGTCCCGGGACAGGGGATTCACCCCTCCACTTT.